The subject of this entry is one T cell receptor (beta chain). Antigen: not known. The germline gives CDR1 SEHNR, CDR2 FQNEAQ (reference sequence). V was trimmed by 0 bases and J by 2 bases, leaving 11 bases between them. CDR3 length: 15 amino acids. These data are taken from a study of post-analysis software for immune sequencing data. Tagging with unique molecular identifiers was a feature of the TCR beta cDNA libraries. TCRdb re-called the PCR reads with MiXCR, one entry per CDR3 protein. This sample has fewer than 850,000 distinct CDR3 sequences, with 46% found just once. Findings and limits, study-wide: Comparison of patients with controls showed about 5 TRBV segments more frequent in patients, TRBV5-6, TRBV5-1 and TRBV20-1 among them. Among multiple sclerosis patients, normalized Chao1 diversity was significantly below that of controls.

The TCR was taken from a girl aged 5-17 years with multiple sclerosis. The sample taken for sequencing was blood. The chain recombines TRBV7-9 with TRBJ2-7; TRBD1 is a possible D gene (6 bases). CDR3 nucleotide sequence: TGTGCCAGCAGCTTAGCACAGGGAGATACCTACGAGCAGTACTTC. Amino acids: CASSLAQGDTYEQYF.